A single sample gave rise to the 31 T cell receptor beta chains below, sequenced in a study of blood T cells in healthy people across ages. Primers used in a second PCR of about 7 to 12 cycles were a sample-barcoded 5' primer and a J-beta primer mix. Each CDR3 protein is one row after TCRdb ran MiXCR on the 5' RACE reads. The table shows approximately 1.5 million distinct CDR3 sequences, with around 36% occurring only once. The sample was blood. These receptors all come from a woman aged 30 to 39 in good health.

The chain is built from TRBV5-1 and TRBJ2-4, with a possible D match to TRBD2 (5 bases). The CDR3 is 14 amino acids. Germline-derived CDR1 and CDR2 are SGHRS and YFSETQ. Trimming removed 3 bases from V and 13 bases from J, with 20 bases in between. CDR3 protein: CASSSRVSGGEQYF. The DNA for the CDR3 is TGCGCCAGCAGCTCCCGGGTTTCGGGTGGGGAGCAGTACTTC.

About this clonotype itself: This could be a read error, since a much larger clone is one nucleotide away. The V call is TRBV6-1, the J call TRBJ2-7; D remains ambiguous. This CDR3 has 15 residues. CDR1 MNHNS and CDR2 SASEGT come from the germline V gene. Trimming left V 3 bases short and J 12 bases short, with 24 bases between. The CDR3 region has the DNA TGTGCCAGCAGTGACGGCCGTAGCTTCACGGAGACCCGGTACTTC. This gives the protein CASSDGRSFTETRYF.

The chain recombines TRBV6-1 with TRBJ1-2; TRBD1 agrees at 9 bases. The V gene end was trimmed by 6 bases and the J gene end by 5 bases; junction bases not matched to a gene: 7. The CDR3 is 14 amino acids. CDR1 and CDR2 (germline): MNHNS, SASEGT. For the CDR3, the DNA is TGTGCCAGCAGGGCCCCGGACAGGGGATATGGCTACACCTTC. Translating gives CASRAPDRGYGYTF.

This clonotype was seen more than once but under ten times. The chain links TRBV4-2 to TRBJ2-3, with 8 bases aligning to TRBD2. V shed 5 bases and J 1 base; nucleotides not matched to a gene: 5. Germline V gene sequence: CDR1 LGHNA, CDR2 YNFKEQ. The CDR3 covers 15 residues. CDR3 region: CASSNGGAGTDTQYF. For the CDR3, the DNA is TGTGCCAGCAGCAACGGGGGGGCCGGCACAGATACGCAGTATTTT.

The gene calls are TRBV5-1 and TRBJ1-2; 10 bases fit TRBD1. Trimming cost V 3 bases and J 0 bases; bases outside gene matches: 11. CDR3 length equals 18 residues. Per the germline V gene, CDR1 is SGHRS and CDR2 is YFSETQ. The CDR3 DNA reads TGCGCCAGCAGCTCCCTTTATTCGGGACAGGGGCCTAACTATGGCTACACCTTC. This encodes CASSSLYSGQGPNYGYTF.

The gene calls are TRBV28 and TRBJ2-3; TRBD2 might be the D (6 bases). V lost 3 bases, J lost 3 bases, and 16 bases lay in between. The germline V gene has CDR1 MDHEN and CDR2 SYDVKM. The CDR3 runs 16 residues. The CDR3 nucleotides are TGTGCCAGCAGTTTCCCCCCCTCGGGAGTAACAGATACGCAGTATTTT. Its translation: CASSFPPSGVTDTQYF.

In this sample, this clonotype turned up a few times. The chain couples TRBV7-9 to TRBJ2-1, with 8 bases aligning to TRBD2. This CDR3 has 16 residues. The ends lost 1 base at V and 4 bases at J; junction bases unmatched: 6. Per germline, CDR1 SEHNR and CDR2 FQNEAQ (reference sequence). CDR3 in DNA: TGTGCCAGCAGCTTAGGGGGGACTAGAGCGTACAATGAGCAGTTCTTC. Amino acid sequence: CASSLGGTRAYNEQFF.

This clonotype was counted at least ten times. This rearrangement joins TRBV5-5 to TRBJ2-5; weak D call: TRBD1 (6 bases). This CDR3 contains 14 residues. Germline V gene sequence: CDR1 SGHKS, CDR2 YYEKEE (reference sequence). V lost 4 bases and J lost 3, with 13 bases in between. CDR3 nucleotides: TGTGCCAGCAGCACCATGGACAGAAAAGAGACCCAGTACTTC. Protein sequence: CASSTMDRKETQYF.

The chain employs TRBV11-2 and TRBJ2-3, with TRBD2 matching 8 bases. This CDR3 spans 15 amino acids. The germline gives CDR1 SGHAT, CDR2 FQNNGV. Trimming at V came to 5 bases and at J to 4 bases, leaving 8 bases not matched to a gene. The DNA of the CDR3 is TGTGCCAGCAGCCCAGGCGGGGGGTGGCCAGATACGCAGTATTTT. Its protein is CASSPGGGWPDTQYF.

This chain connects TRBV5-1 to TRBJ2-6; 8 nucleotides line up with TRBD2. J was trimmed by 3 bases and V by 6 bases; bases with no gene match: 8. Germline loops: CDR1 SGHRS, CDR2 YFSETQ. The CDR3 contains 16 residues. The CDR3 here is CASTGLVGVGANVLTF. The CDR3 nucleotides read TGCGCCAGCACGGGACTAGTGGGAGTTGGGGCCAACGTCCTGACTTTC. Filled out from reference TRBV5-1 and TRBJ2-6, the complete variable domain reads KAGVTQTPRYLIKTRGQQVTLSCSPISGHRSVSWYQQTPGQGLQFLFEYFSETQRNKGNFPGRFSGRQFSNSRSEMNVSTLELGDSALYLCASTGLVGVGANVLTFGAGSRLTVL.

Here the CDR3 DNA reads TGTGCCAGCAGCCCCGGGACAGATATAGGGGAGACCCAGTACTTC. This codes for CASSPGTDIGETQYF. The chain joins TRBV12-3 or TRBV12-4 to TRBJ2-5, with 7 positions matching TRBD1. The CDR3 is 15 amino acids. The junction had 12 bases not matched to a gene; V was cut back by 6 bases and J by 5 bases.

The chain couples TRBV7-7 to TRBJ2-1, with TRBD2 identical over 14 bases. The CDR3 has 16 amino acids. V lost 5 bases, J lost 9 bases, and 9 bases stayed unmatched. Germline-derived CDR1 and CDR2 are SSHAT and FNYEAQ (reference sequence). The CDR3 DNA is TGTGCCAGCAGCCCAGGGGGGACTAGCGGGGGTAGTGAGCAGTTCTTC. This sequence encodes CASSPGGTSGGSEQFF. Looking up the rest from reference TRBV7-7 and TRBJ2-1 gives the full variable domain: GAGVSQSPRYKVTKRGQDVTLRCDPISSHATLYWYQQALGQGPEFLTYFNYEAQPDKSGLPSDRFSAERPEGSISTLTIQRTEQRDSAMYRCASSPGGTSGGSEQFFGPGTRLTVL.

This clonotype has a handful of counts. The V and J genes are TRBV27 and TRBJ2-1; 9 positions agree with TRBD2. This CDR3 spans 12 amino acids. V shed 8 bases, J shed 8 bases, and the junction held 4 bases outside the gene matches. Germline-derived CDR1 and CDR2 are MNHEY and SMNVEV (reference sequence). DNA of the CDR3: TGTGCCAGCTTGACTAGCGGCCATGAGCAGTTCTTC. This codes for CASLTSGHEQFF.

This clonotype has just a few counts. The chain recombines TRBV6-2 or TRBV6-3 with TRBJ1-2; 7 nucleotides agree with TRBD1. Germline lookup yields CDR1 MNHEY and CDR2 SVGEGT. The CDR3 is 15 residues long. Losses at the gene ends were 6 bases for V and 4 bases for J; bases not matched to a gene: 11. The CDR3 nucleotides read TGTGCCAGCAGCATACCCGAAAGACAGGGCTATGGCTACACCTTC. It encodes CASSIPERQGYGYTF.

The rearrangement uses TRBV6-1 and TRBJ2-7; TRBD1 is a possible D gene (5 bases). V lost 6 bases and J lost 5, with 14 bases in between. In germline, CDR1 is MNHNS, CDR2 SASEGT. This CDR3 has 13 amino acids. The CDR3 sequence: CASRFREGHEQYF. Written as DNA, the CDR3 is TGTGCCAGCAGGTTCAGGGAAGGCCACGAGCAGTACTTC.

The CDR3 nucleotides read TGTGCCAGCAGCCAGAGGGCTACCACAGATACGCAGTATTTT. Protein product: CASSQRATTDTQYF. The genes are TRBV7-8 and TRBJ2-3, with TRBD2 as a possible D gene (5 bases). This CDR3 region has 14 residues. Germline lookup yields CDR1 SGHVS and CDR2 FQNEAQ. Between the trimmed V and J ends, which lost 5 bases and 2 bases, there was a span of 11 bases.

There are a few counts of this clonotype. Just one base apart from a much larger clone, this may be a read error. This chain links TRBV10-3 with TRBJ2-1, with 9 bases that match TRBD2. Germline V gene sequence: CDR1 ENHRY, CDR2 SYGVKD. CDR3 length equals 13 residues. J was trimmed by 9 bases and V by 6 bases; bases with no gene match: 6. The CDR3 coding sequence is TGTGCCATCAGGAAGGCTAGCGGGGTTGAGCAGTTCTTC. Translating it yields CAIRKASGVEQFF.

There are a few counts of this clonotype. The chain is built from TRBV20-1 and TRBJ2-7; the match to TRBD2 covers 8 bases. Per the germline V gene, CDR1 is DFQATT and CDR2 is SNEGSKA (reference sequence). This CDR3 is 12 amino acids long. The DNA for the CDR3 is TGCAGCTCCCGGGGGGGGACCTACGAGCAGTACTTC. Amino acids: CSSRGGTYEQYF.

The chain employs TRBV2 and TRBJ2-5; D ambiguous. The assigned J gene may be wrong: the sequence end matches TRBJ2-7 better. Germline V lookup: CDR1 SNHLY, CDR2 FYNNEI. This CDR3 is built from 15 residues. In DNA, the CDR3 is TGTGCCAGCAGTTACCGCCCGGATTTGGTACACGAGCAGTACTTC. It yields the protein CASSYRPDLVHEQYF.

In its sample, this clonotype was seen a few times. The rearrangement links TRBV18 to TRBJ1-6, with D hard to call. V lost 3 bases, J lost 8 bases, and 8 bases lay in between. Germline V CDR1 and CDR2: KGHSH, LQKENI. The CDR3 is 13 residues long. The CDR3 DNA follows: TGTGCCAGCTCACCCGAGGGAGATTCACCCCTCCACTTT. The encoded protein is CASSPEGDSPLHF.

The chain couples TRBV6-1 to TRBJ1-1; TRBD1 aligns across 8 bases. Trimming removed 4 bases from V and 0 bases from J; junction bases left unmatched: 4. Germline assignment: CDR1 MNHNS and CDR2 SASEGT. The CDR3 length is 15 residues. This chain's CDR3 is CASSGGTGMNTEAFF. CDR3 in DNA: TGTGCCAGCAGTGGAGGGACAGGCATGAACACTGAAGCTTTCTTT.

This clonotype was counted only a few times. J is TRBJ2-5 and V is TRBV30; D may be TRBD2 (7 bases). Deletions cut 2 bases from V and 5 bases from J, with 18 bases between. The germline gives CDR1 GTSNPN, CDR2 SVGIG (reference sequence). This CDR3 is built from 15 residues. The CDR3 DNA is TGTGCCTGGAGTCCACACGGGGGGCGAATTGAGACCCAGTACTTC. Translation: CAWSPHGGRIETQYF.

The J gene is TRBJ2-1, the V gene TRBV6-5; 8 nucleotides agree with TRBD2. Germline V lookup: CDR1 MNHEY, CDR2 SVGAGI. The CDR3 loop spans 14 amino acids. V lost 6 bases to trimming and J lost 8 bases; unmatched junction nucleotides: 9. The CDR3 sequence is CASRRDSGIYEQFF. The CDR3 DNA reads TGTGCCAGCAGGCGGGATAGCGGGATCTATGAGCAGTTCTTC.

The J gene is TRBJ2-1, the V gene TRBV15; D gene uncertain. The CDR3 is made up of 15 amino acids. CDR1 is LNHNV and CDR2 is YYDKDF in the germline V gene (reference sequence). The V and J ends lost 5 bases and 9 bases respectively, with 20 bases between them. The CDR3 is CATSLRGGWVGEQFF. DNA of the CDR3: TGTGCCACCAGCTTACGAGGCGGTTGGGTTGGTGAGCAGTTCTTC.

This clonotype was counted between two and nine times. V and J are TRBV5-1 and TRBJ2-1; the D gene is possibly TRBD2 (6 bases). In germline, CDR1 is SGHRS, CDR2 YFSETQ. V was trimmed by 0 bases and J by 5 bases, leaving 15 bases between them. The CDR3 contains 16 residues. The CDR3 coding sequence is TGCGCCAGCAGCTTGGAGGGACTCCTAAGGAACAATGAGCAGTTCTTC. The encoded protein is CASSLEGLLRNNEQFF.

The J gene is TRBJ2-7, the V gene TRBV20-1; D possibly matches TRBD1 or TRBD2 (6 bases each). Trimming removed 6 bases from V and 3 bases from J, with 18 bases in between. The CDR3 sequence is 14 residues long. Looked up from germline, CDR1 is DFQATT and CDR2 is SNEGSKA (reference sequence). The CDR3: CSAPLMGGIYEQYF. The CDR3 nucleotides are TGCAGTGCGCCGCTTATGGGGGGCATCTACGAGCAGTACTTC.

V is TRBV2 and J is TRBJ1-2, with TRBD1 identical over 8 bases. The germline V gene encodes CDR1 SNHLY and CDR2 FYNNEI. The CDR3 has 14 amino acids. Unmatched junction bases numbered 9, after V lost 4 bases and J lost 8 bases. CDR3 in amino acids: CASSGDRGSQGYTF. CDR3 nucleotide sequence: TGTGCCAGCAGTGGCGACAGGGGATCGCAAGGCTACACCTTC.

This clonotype was recorded a few times. This chain links TRBV18 with TRBJ1-1; D is undetermined. Per germline, CDR1 KGHSH and CDR2 LQKENI. Trimming removed 3 bases from V and 8 bases from J, with 10 bases in between. CDR3 length: 12 residues. The chain's CDR3 is CASSPKVGEAFF. In nucleotides, the CDR3 is TGTGCCAGCTCACCGAAGGTTGGGGAAGCTTTCTTT.

The rearrangement uses TRBV29-1 and TRBJ2-5, with unresolved D. The CDR3 covers 13 residues. CDR1 and CDR2 (germline): SQVTM, ANQGSEA. V was shortened by 2 bases and J by 1 base, with 8 bases between the two germline ends. In DNA form, the CDR3 reads TGCAGCGTTGAAACCAGGCTCCAAGAGACCCAGTACTTC. Protein product: CSVETRLQETQYF.

There are many counts of this clonotype. The V gene is TRBV6-6, the J gene TRBJ2-7; TRBD2 is a possible D gene (5 bases). Trimming removed 4 bases at V and 12 bases at J, with 13 bases between. CDR1 and CDR2 from the germline V gene are MNHNY and SVGAGI (reference sequence). The CDR3 length is 11 residues. Here the CDR3 DNA reads TGTGCCAGCAGTTTGCGGACTTTCCTGTACTTC. As protein: CASSLRTFLYF.

The V call is TRBV9, the J call TRBJ2-1; no definite D call. This CDR3 has 14 amino acids. V shed 6 bases and J shed 0 bases, with 10 bases lying between them. CDR1 SGDLS and CDR2 YYNGEE come from the germline V gene. Here the CDR3 DNA reads TGTGCCAGCAATCCGGAAAGCTCCTACAATGAGCAGTTCTTC. Residues: CASNPESSYNEQFF.